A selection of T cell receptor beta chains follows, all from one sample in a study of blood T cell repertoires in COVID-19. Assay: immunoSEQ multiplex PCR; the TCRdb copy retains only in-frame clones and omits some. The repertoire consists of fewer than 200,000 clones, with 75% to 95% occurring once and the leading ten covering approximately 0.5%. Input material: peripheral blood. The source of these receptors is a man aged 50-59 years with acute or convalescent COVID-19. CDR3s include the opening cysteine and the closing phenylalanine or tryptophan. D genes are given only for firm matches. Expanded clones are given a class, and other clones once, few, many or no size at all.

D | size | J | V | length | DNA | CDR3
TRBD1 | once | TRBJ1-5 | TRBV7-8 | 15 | TGTGCCAGCAGCCCCTGGACAGGGCTCAATCAGCCCCAGCATTTT | CASSPWTGLNQPQHF
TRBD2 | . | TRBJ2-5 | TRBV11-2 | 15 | TGTGCCAGCAGAATTAGCGGGAGGGCCGGGGAGACCCAGTACTTC | CASRISGRAGETQYF
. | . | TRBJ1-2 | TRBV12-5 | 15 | TGTGCTAGTGGTTTGGTAGCTTCGGGTCGGTATGGCTACACCTTC | CASGLVASGRYGYTF
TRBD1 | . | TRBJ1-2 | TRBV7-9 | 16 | TGTGCCAGCAGCTTGGGACAGGGATCTATTCCCTATGGCTACACCTTC | CASSLGQGSIPYGYTF
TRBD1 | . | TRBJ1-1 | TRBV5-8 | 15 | TGTGCCAGCAGCCCCTGGACAGGGATGAGCACTGAAGCTTTCTTT | CASSPWTGMSTEAFF
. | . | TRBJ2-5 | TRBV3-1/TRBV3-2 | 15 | TGTGCCAGCAGCTTCGGTGGCGGACTCCAAGAGACCCAGTACTTC | CASSFGGGLQETQYF
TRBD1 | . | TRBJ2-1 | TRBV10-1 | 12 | TGCGCCAGCAGCGAAGGGGGCAGTGAGCAGTTCTTC | CASSEGGSEQFF
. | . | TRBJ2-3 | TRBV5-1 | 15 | TGCGCCAGCAGCTTGGGAGCTATGAGCACAGATACGCAGTATTTT | CASSLGAMSTDTQYF
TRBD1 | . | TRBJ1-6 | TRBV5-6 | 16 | TGTGCCAGCAGCTTAGGGACAGGGGGCGCGACTTCACCCCTCCACTTT | CASSLGTGGATSPLHF
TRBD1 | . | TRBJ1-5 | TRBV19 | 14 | TGTGCCAGTAGTGGGGGACAGGGGGATCAGCCCCAGCATTTT | CASSGGQGDQPQHF
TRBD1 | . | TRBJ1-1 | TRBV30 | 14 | TGTGCCTGGGAATTAACAGGGGGCATATCTGAAGCTTTCTTT | CAWELTGGISEAFF
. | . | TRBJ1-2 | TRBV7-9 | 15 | TGTGCCAGCAGCTTAGGGCAAGGGGTTAACTATGGCTACACCTTC | CASSLGQGVNYGYTF
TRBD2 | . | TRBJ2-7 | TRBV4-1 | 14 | TGCGCCAGCAGCCAAGCGACTAGCAGCTACGAGCAGTACTTC | CASSQATSSYEQYF
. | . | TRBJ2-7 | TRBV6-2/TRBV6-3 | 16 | TGTGCCAGCAGTTCTGTTGACAGGCGACCCTACTACGAGCAGTACTTC | CASSSVDRRPYYEQYF
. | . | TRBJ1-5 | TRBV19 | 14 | TGTGCCGGATCGGACAGAGGGAGCAATCAGCCCCAGCATTTT | CAGSDRGSNQPQHF
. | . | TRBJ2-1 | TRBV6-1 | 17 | TGTGCCAGCAGTGAAGCCCATCCGCCGACTACCTACAATGAGCAGTTCTTC | CASSEAHPPTTYNEQFF
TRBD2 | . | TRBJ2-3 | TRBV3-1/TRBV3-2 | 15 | TGTGCCAGCAGCCAACAAGCGGGGGTCACAGATACGCAGTATTTT | CASSQQAGVTDTQYF
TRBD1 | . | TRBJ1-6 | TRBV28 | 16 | TGTGCCAGCATTCCCTCCCAGGGGGCTCCTAATTCACCCCTCCACTTT | CASIPSQGAPNSPLHF
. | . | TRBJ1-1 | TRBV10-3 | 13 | TGTGCCATCAGTGAAAGGGGGAACACTGAAGCTTTCTTT | CAISERGNTEAFF
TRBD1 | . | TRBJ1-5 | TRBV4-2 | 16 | TGTGCCAGCAGCCGGGGACAGGGGGCAGTGGATCAGCCCCAGCATTTT | CASSRGQGAVDQPQHF
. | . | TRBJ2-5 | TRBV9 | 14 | TGTGCCAGCAGCCCTACAGGGTTCCAAGAGACCCAGTACTTC | CASSPTGFQETQYF